This is a list of T cell receptor beta chains from one sample in a study of PD-1 blockade in classical Hodgkin lymphoma. Generated by immunoSEQ multiplex PCR, the TCRdb table keeps only in-frame clones and is missing some. The top ten hold 5.5% to 8.5% of the sample, which has roughly 25,000 clones, 80% seen once. The sequencing here drew on peripheral blood mononuclear cells (PBMCs), taken at baseline. These receptors were obtained from a human donor with classical Hodgkin lymphoma. The CDR3 runs from the conserved cysteine through the conserved F or W. A D gene is named only where the DNA matches it firmly. For some rows the clone size is stated as once, few or many, or as a class when expanded; others skip it.

clone_size cdr3_length j_call v_call d_call cdr3_aa cdr3_nt
. 14 TRBJ2-7 TRBV10-3 . CAISDQGGDYEQYF TGTGCCATCAGTGATCAGGGTGGGGACTACGAGCAGTACTTC
. 13 TRBJ1-6 TRBV4-3 . CASSQAQYSPLHF TGCGCCAGCAGCCAAGCTCAGTATTCACCCCTCCACTTT
. 13 TRBJ2-7 TRBV11-2 . CASSLRRGYEQYF TGTGCCAGCAGCTTGAGGAGGGGATACGAGCAGTACTTC
. 14 TRBJ2-7 TRBV6-1 . CASSEASVYYEQYF TGTGCCAGCAGTGAAGCGTCAGTTTACTACGAGCAGTACTTC
. 15 TRBJ1-5 TRBV21-1 . CASSKRIRADQPQHF TGTGCCAGCAGCAAACGTATCAGGGCTGATCAGCCCCAGCATTTT
few 14 TRBJ1-3 TRBV7-2 . CASSLVSQGNTIYF TGTGCCAGCAGCTTAGTTAGTCAGGGCAACACCATATATTTT
once 14 TRBJ1-5 TRBV7-2 TRBD1 CASSLRQGNQPQHF TGTGCCAGCAGCTTAAGACAGGGTAATCAGCCCCAGCATTTT
. 15 TRBJ1-2 TRBV7-2 . CASSSGRGANYGYTF TGTGCCAGCAGCTCAGGCAGGGGAGCTAACTATGGCTACACCTTC
. 16 TRBJ2-2 TRBV5-1 . CASSLDRQQNTGELFF TGCGCCAGCAGCTTGGATAGACAGCAGAACACCGGGGAGCTGTTTTTT
. 13 TRBJ1-6 TRBV6-1 . CASSPLWDSPLHF TGTGCCAGCAGTCCCCTGTGGGATTCACCCCTCCACTTT
once 14 TRBJ1-5 TRBV7-9 TRBD1 CASSPGQGNQPQHF TGTGCCAGCAGCCCTGGACAGGGGAATCAGCCCCAGCATTTT
. 16 TRBJ2-2 TRBV5-1 TRBD2 CASSHLAGDNTGELFF TGCGCCAGCAGCCATCTAGCGGGGGATAACACCGGGGAGCTGTTTTTT
. 16 TRBJ1-6 TRBV27 . CASSLRGGKYNSPLHF TGTGCCAGCAGTTTACGGGGAGGGAAATATAATTCACCCCTCCACTTT
. 16 TRBJ2-1 TRBV7-9 . CASSLGRGRGGGEQFF TGTGCCAGCAGCTTAGGTCGGGGCAGGGGAGGCGGTGAGCAGTTCTTC
. 14 TRBJ2-7 TRBV6-5 . CASSYSYSSYEQYF TGTGCCAGCAGTTACTCGTACAGTTCTTACGAGCAGTACTTC
. 14 TRBJ2-7 TRBV5-1 . CASSLRQATYEQYF TGCGCCAGCAGCTTGAGGCAGGCTACCTACGAGCAGTACTTC
. 16 TRBJ1-5 TRBV4-1 TRBD1 CASSRGDRGVGQPQHF TGCGCCAGCAGCCGCGGGGACAGAGGCGTTGGACAGCCCCAGCATTTT
. 16 TRBJ1-4 TRBV4-3 . CASSQRGAATNEKLFF TGCGCCAGCAGCCAACGGGGAGCGGCAACTAATGAAAAACTGTTTTTT
. 13 TRBJ1-4 TRBV2 . CASSEWMNEKLFF TGTGCCAGCAGTGAATGGATGAATGAAAAACTGTTTTTT
. 13 TRBJ2-3 TRBV5-4 . CASSHIRVDTQYF TGTGCCAGCAGCCATATCAGGGTAGATACGCAGTATTTT
. 15 TRBJ1-5 TRBV6-1 . CASRPLHYSNQPQHF TGTGCCAGCAGGCCCCTACATTATAGCAATCAGCCCCAGCATTTT
. 15 TRBJ2-7 TRBV9 . CASSPQRVRGHEQYF TGTGCCAGCAGCCCCCAACGGGTCAGGGGCCACGAGCAGTACTTC
. 15 TRBJ2-5 TRBV5-8 TRBD1 CASSTRTGLGETQYF TGTGCCAGCAGCACACGGACAGGGCTGGGAGAGACCCAGTACTTC
. 15 TRBJ2-1 TRBV11-2 TRBD2 CASSFGGGTNNEQFF TGTGCCAGCAGCTTTGGCGGGGGGACAAACAATGAGCAGTTCTTC
. 12 TRBJ2-7 TRBV28 . CASSLSGYEQYF TGTGCCAGCAGTTTATCGGGCTACGAGCAGTACTTC
. 17 TRBJ2-5 TRBV7-2 TRBD2 CASSLLPPGLVQETQYF TGTGCCAGCAGCTTACTGCCCCCGGGACTAGTCCAAGAGACCCAGTACTTC
. 13 TRBJ1-1 TRBV7-2 . CASSLVPGGEAFF TGTGCCAGCAGCTTAGTACCGGGGGGTGAAGCTTTCTTT
. 15 TRBJ2-7 TRBV6-1 TRBD2 CASSLRGGAHYEQYF TGTGCCAGCAGCCTTCGGGGGGGGGCGCACTACGAGCAGTACTTC
. 17 TRBJ2-1 TRBV5-4 TRBD2 CASSSGRLAGSYNEQFF TGTGCCAGCAGCTCGGGGAGACTAGCGGGCTCCTACAATGAGCAGTTCTTC
. 13 TRBJ1-1 TRBV6-1 . CASIGTANTEAFF TGTGCCAGCATCGGTACCGCGAACACTGAAGCTTTCTTT
. 15 TRBJ2-7 TRBV4-1 . CASSQGTPSGYEQYF TGCGCCAGCAGCCAAGGGACACCGAGTGGTTACGAGCAGTACTTC
few 13 TRBJ1-2 TRBV30 . CAWSVREDYGYTF TGTGCCTGGAGTGTACGCGAGGACTATGGCTACACCTTC
. 14 TRBJ2-5 TRBV6-6 . CASSYSRGQETQYF TGTGCCAGCAGTTACTCTAGGGGTCAAGAGACCCAGTACTTC
. 16 TRBJ2-7 TRBV19 TRBD1 CASSILPGQGSYEQYF TGTGCCAGTAGTATTCTTCCGGGACAGGGATCCTACGAGCAGTACTTC
. 14 TRBJ1-2 TRBV19 . CASSISERGAGYTF TGTGCCAGTAGTATTTCGGAGCGGGGAGCCGGCTACACCTTC
. 12 TRBJ1-2 TRBV30 . CAWSPRVGGYTF TGTGCCTGGAGTCCCCGGGTTGGTGGCTACACCTTC
. 16 TRBJ2-1 TRBV7-3 . CASSLEAAGTYNEQFF TGTGCCAGCAGCTTAGAAGCGGCGGGGACCTACAATGAGCAGTTCTTC
. 16 TRBJ1-5 TRBV19 TRBD1 CASSIVTGGSNQPQHF TGTGCCAGTAGTATTGTCACAGGGGGGAGCAATCAGCCCCAGCATTTT
. 15 TRBJ2-2 TRBV6-1 . CASEDRRQITGELFF TGTGCCAGCGAAGACCGCCGACAGATTACCGGGGAGCTGTTTTTT
. 15 TRBJ1-6 TRBV7-2 . CASSLYVNYNSPLHF TGTGCCAGCAGCTTATATGTAAACTATAATTCACCCCTCCACTTT
. 14 TRBJ1-6 TRBV7-2 . CASSLGRRGSPLHF TGTGCCAGCAGCTTAGGCAGGCGTGGTTCACCCCTCCACTTT
. 15 TRBJ2-2 TRBV7-9 . CASSLALRGGGELFF TGTGCCAGCAGCTTAGCGCTGAGGGGCGGCGGGGAGCTGTTTTTT
. 16 TRBJ2-3 TRBV28 . CASSLMEGAAMDTQYF TGTGCCAGCAGTCTCATGGAGGGGGCGGCAATGGATACGCAGTATTTT
. 13 TRBJ2-7 TRBV6-5 . CASSYGLAYEQYF TGTGCCAGCAGTTATGGCCTCGCCTACGAGCAGTACTTC
few 14 TRBJ1-1 TRBV5-4 TRBD1 CASSPPTGSTEAFF TGTGCCAGCAGCCCGCCGACAGGGAGTACTGAAGCTTTCTTT
. 16 TRBJ2-3 TRBV13 . CASSGREYSSTDTQYF TGTGCCAGCAGCGGCCGGGAGTACTCTAGCACAGATACGCAGTATTTT
. 14 TRBJ2-7 TRBV5-5 TRBD2 CASIGLAGVYEQYF TGTGCCAGCATCGGACTAGCGGGGGTTTACGAGCAGTACTTC
. 18 TRBJ2-5 TRBV7-9 . CASSGEAWGWGLQETQYF TGTGCCAGCAGCGGAGAGGCTTGGGGGTGGGGGTTGCAAGAGACCCAGTACTTC
. 16 TRBJ2-5 TRBV6-1 TRBD1 CASSEWAGQVQETQYF TGTGCCAGCAGTGAATGGGCCGGACAGGTTCAAGAGACCCAGTACTTC
. 17 TRBJ2-3 TRBV6-1 TRBD2 CASSDGLAGASTDTQYF TGTGCCAGCAGTGACGGACTAGCGGGGGCTAGCACAGATACGCAGTATTTT